Shown below are 23 T cell receptor beta chains from a single sample sequenced in a study of post-analysis software for immune sequencing data. Study-wide results and limits: Roughly 5 TRBV segments were significantly more frequent in patients than in controls. TRBV5-6, TRBV5-1 and TRBV20-1 were among these segments.

Unique molecular identifiers were carried by the TCR beta cDNA libraries. MiXCR, run by TCRdb on the PCR reads, gives a single entry per CDR3 protein. This sample has some 450,000 distinct CDR3 sequences, with roughly 45% found just once. The antigens of these receptors remain unknown. The sample taken for sequencing was blood. The source is a girl between 5 and 17 years old with multiple sclerosis.

This chain connects TRBV4-2 to TRBJ2-6, with 12 bases identical to TRBD1. CDR3 length equals 17 residues. With V trimmed by 4 bases and J by 1 base, 2 bases remained unmatched. Germline V gene data show CDR1 as LGHNA and CDR2 as YNFKEQ. CDR3 amino acids: CASSPGQGASGANVLTF. CDR3 DNA sequence: TGTGCCAGCAGCCCGGGACAGGGGGCTTCTGGGGCCAACGTCCTGACTTTC.

This chain links TRBV3-1 with TRBJ2-7; 11 positions agree with TRBD1. There are 13 residues in the CDR3. The V gene end was trimmed by 4 bases and the J gene end by 5 bases; junction bases not matched to a gene: 1. In germline, CDR1 is LGHDT, CDR2 YNNKEL (reference sequence). Here the CDR3 reads CASSPGQGDEQYF. The CDR3 DNA reads TGTGCCAGCAGCCCGGGACAGGGGGACGAGCAGTACTTC.

The gene calls are TRBV14 and TRBJ2-3; no reliable D call. From germline, CDR1 is SGHDN and CDR2 FVKESK. The V end lost 1 base, the J end lost 5 bases, and 7 bases lay between the germline ends. The CDR3 totals 13 residues. CDR3 amino acids: CASSQGHEDTQYF. CDR3 in DNA: TGTGCCAGCAGCCAAGGCCATGAAGATACGCAGTATTTT.

V is TRBV27 and J is TRBJ2-7; TRBD2 agrees at 7 bases. The V gene end was trimmed by 2 bases and the J gene end by 5 bases; junction bases not matched to a gene: 12. CDR1 is MNHEY, CDR2 SMNVEV, per germline (reference sequence). CDR3 length: 16 amino acids. The CDR3 sequence: CASSLESGLVQDEQYF. As DNA, the CDR3 is TGTGCCAGCAGTTTAGAGTCCGGACTAGTTCAGGACGAGCAGTACTTC.

Remarks on this clonotype: Being one base from a much bigger clone, this may be a read error. V usage is TRBV29-1 and J usage is TRBJ2-7; 7 nucleotides line up with TRBD1. Germline V gives CDR1 SQVTM, CDR2 ANQGSEA. This CDR3 has 12 residues. The CDR3 region has the DNA TGCAGCGCCCGGGACAGCTCCTACGTGCAGTACTTC. Translated: CSARDSSYVQYF.

V gene TRBV6-4 combines with J gene TRBJ1-1; D might be TRBD1 (6 bases). This CDR3 is built from 13 residues. Germline V gene lookup returns CDR1 MRHNA and CDR2 SNTAGT. V lost 2 bases, J lost 7 bases, and 11 bases lay in between. This chain's CDR3 is CASSDRGGGEAFF. The CDR3 nucleotides are TGTGCCAGCAGTGACAGAGGGGGTGGTGAAGCTTTCTTT.

This clonotype has a handful of counts. The chain joins TRBV6-1 to TRBJ2-3; a weak D match, TRBD2 (6 bases). V was pared by 3 bases and J by 3 bases, with 7 bases between. The length of the CDR3 is 13 residues. Looked up from germline, CDR1 is MNHNS and CDR2 is SASEGT. The CDR3 region is CASSEEGTDTQYF. Written as DNA, the CDR3 is TGTGCCAGCAGTGAGGAGGGTACAGATACGCAGTATTTT.

V gene TRBV27 combines with J gene TRBJ2-1; 8 nucleotides line up with TRBD1. CDR1 and CDR2 (germline): MNHEY, SMNVEV (reference sequence). This CDR3 is built from 13 residues. Trimming cost V 4 bases and J 7 bases; bases outside gene matches: 3. The CDR3: CASSWDRPNEQFF. The CDR3 nucleotides are TGTGCCAGCAGTTGGGACAGGCCTAATGAGCAGTTCTTC.

The J gene is TRBJ1-2, the V gene TRBV20-1; 9 nucleotides align to TRBD1. In germline, CDR1 is DFQATT, CDR2 SNEGSKA (reference sequence). The CDR3 runs 15 residues. With V trimmed by 5 bases and J by 4 bases, 11 bases remained unmatched. CDR3 sequence: CSAPRTGVLLYGYTF. CDR3 DNA: TGCAGTGCTCCGCGGACAGGGGTCCTTCTCTATGGCTACACCTTC.

This clonotype was counted only a few times. This sequence joins TRBV7-3 and TRBJ1-2; no clear D. The ends were cut back, 1 base at V and 3 bases at J, with 18 bases in the middle. This CDR3 contains 17 residues. Germline values: CDR1 SGHTA, CDR2 FQGTGA. The CDR3 DNA follows: TGTGCCAGCAGCTTAATGCGTAAGAGCGTCCCATACTATGGCTACACCTTC. This gives the protein CASSLMRKSVPYYGYTF.

The V and J genes are TRBV3-1 and TRBJ2-3, with D possibly being TRBD2 (5 bases). The CDR3 has 15 amino acids. Germline V CDR1 and CDR2: LGHDT, YNNKEL (reference sequence). Trimming took off 2 bases at V and 1 base at J, with 10 bases between the two ends. The CDR3 DNA reads as TGTGCCAGCAGCCAACCAGGAGGTGGCACAGATACGCAGTATTTT. This gives the protein CASSQPGGGTDTQYF.

This sequence joins TRBV6-2 or TRBV6-3 and TRBJ2-7; D ambiguous. Trimming took off 2 bases at V and 5 bases at J, with 16 bases between the two ends. CDR3 size: 15 residues. Germline V gene data show CDR1 as MNHEY and CDR2 as SVGEGT. CDR3 sequence (DNA): TGTGCCAGCAGTTACGGCGGCCGCCTTCGCGACGAGCAGTACTTC. This codes for CASSYGGRLRDEQYF.

This rearrangement joins TRBV7-8 to TRBJ1-1; D is unclear. Trimming removed 4 bases at V and 7 bases at J, with 10 bases between. This CDR3 region has 12 residues. From germline, CDR1 is SGHVS and CDR2 FQNEAQ. For the CDR3, the DNA is TGTGCCAGCAGCTCAGGACGGCTTGAAGCTTTCTTT. It specifies CASSSGRLEAFF.

This clonotype was observed a single time. V usage is TRBV20-1 and J usage is TRBJ2-7; 11 bases align to TRBD2. V dropped 3 bases and J dropped 0; count of bases not matched to a gene: 7. The CDR3 runs to 16 residues. Germline V CDR1 and CDR2: DFQATT, SNEGSKA (reference sequence). The CDR3 DNA reads TGCAGTGCTAGGGGGACTAGCGGCCCGAGCTCCTACGAGCAGTACTTC. Translated, it gives CSARGTSGPSSYEQYF.

As DNA, the CDR3 is TGTGCCAGCATGGAGGGCGGGACAGGGAAACGTAACTATGGCTACACCTTC. It codes for CASMEGGTGKRNYGYTF. The rearrangement joins TRBV6-1 to TRBJ1-2, with TRBD1 matching 9 bases. The CDR3 runs 17 residues. Germline lookup yields CDR1 MNHNS and CDR2 SASEGT. The V gene end was trimmed by 7 bases and the J gene end by 1 base; junction bases not matched to a gene: 13.

The genes are TRBV3-1 and TRBJ2-1; D may match TRBD1 or TRBD2 (6 bases each). The V gene's germline CDR1 is LGHDT and CDR2 YNNKEL (reference sequence). Trimming removed 5 bases from V and 3 bases from J, with 23 bases in between. The CDR3 is 18 amino acids. The CDR3 region has the DNA TGTGCCAGCAGCAAGGAGGGTTTTCGGGGGCGCGTCTACAATGAGCAGTTCTTC. Amino acid sequence: CASSKEGFRGRVYNEQFF.

The chain recombines TRBV7-3 with TRBJ2-3, with 10 bases matching TRBD2. The J segment lost 5 bases and the V segment lost 6 bases, leaving 11 bases of the junction unmatched. This CDR3 has 16 amino acids. From germline, CDR1 is SGHTA and CDR2 FQGTGA. This CDR3 reads CASSALGAGGRDTQYF. The CDR3 DNA follows: TGTGCCAGCAGTGCCCTTGGAGCGGGAGGGCGAGATACGCAGTATTTT.

The V gene is TRBV27, the J gene TRBJ2-1; TRBD2 aligns across 7 bases. V was clipped by 2 bases and J by 4 bases; unmatched bases: 5. The length of the CDR3 is 15 residues. The V gene's germline CDR1 is MNHEY and CDR2 SMNVEV (reference sequence). The DNA of the CDR3 is TGTGCCAGCAGTTTACGGCGGGAGAATTACAATGAGCAGTTCTTC. Translation: CASSLRRENYNEQFF.

The chain is built from TRBV12-3 or TRBV12-4 and TRBJ2-3; D unclear. The CDR3 spans 12 residues. V was shortened by 8 bases and J by 2 bases, with 8 bases between the two germline ends. CDR3 protein: CASATYTDTQYF. The DNA of the CDR3 is TGTGCCAGCGCCACCTACACAGATACGCAGTATTTT.

V gene TRBV7-3 combines with J gene TRBJ2-5; weak D call: TRBD2 (6 bases). V shed 2 bases and J shed 5 bases, with 12 bases lying between them. The CDR3 is 14 residues long. Germline lookup yields CDR1 SGHTA and CDR2 FQGTGA. The CDR3 loop reads CASSLGGTRETQYF. Written as DNA, the CDR3 is TGTGCCAGCAGCTTAGGGGGGACCAGGGAGACCCAGTACTTC.

This clonotype is a singleton in its sample. The V gene is TRBV7-9, the J gene TRBJ2-1; maybe TRBD2 (6 bases). The CDR3 sequence is 16 residues long. The V and J ends lost 4 bases and 2 bases respectively, with 15 bases between them. CDR1 is SEHNR and CDR2 is FQNEAQ in the germline V gene (reference sequence). The CDR3 here is CASSSTSMSTYNEQFF. CDR3 DNA sequence: TGTGCCAGCAGCTCAACTAGCATGTCGACCTACAATGAGCAGTTCTTC.

The rearrangement links TRBV20-1 to TRBJ2-1; TRBD2 matches at 12 bases. CDR3 length equals 17 residues. CDR1 is DFQATT and CDR2 is SNEGSKA in the germline V gene (reference sequence). The J segment lost 6 bases and the V segment lost 0 bases, leaving 9 bases of the junction unmatched. Here the CDR3 DNA reads TGCAGTGCTAGAGATCCCCTAGCGGGAGGGCCCGGCAATGAGCAGTTCTTC. Its translation: CSARDPLAGGPGNEQFF.

V is TRBV3-1 and J is TRBJ1-2, with D possibly being TRBD1 (6 bases). In germline, CDR1 is LGHDT, CDR2 YNNKEL (reference sequence). The CDR3 has 13 residues. Trimming pared 4 bases from V and 7 bases from J, leaving 13 bases between. The CDR3 sequence: CASSPTGIFGYTF. DNA for the CDR3: TGTGCCAGCAGCCCTACAGGGATTTTTGGCTACACCTTC.